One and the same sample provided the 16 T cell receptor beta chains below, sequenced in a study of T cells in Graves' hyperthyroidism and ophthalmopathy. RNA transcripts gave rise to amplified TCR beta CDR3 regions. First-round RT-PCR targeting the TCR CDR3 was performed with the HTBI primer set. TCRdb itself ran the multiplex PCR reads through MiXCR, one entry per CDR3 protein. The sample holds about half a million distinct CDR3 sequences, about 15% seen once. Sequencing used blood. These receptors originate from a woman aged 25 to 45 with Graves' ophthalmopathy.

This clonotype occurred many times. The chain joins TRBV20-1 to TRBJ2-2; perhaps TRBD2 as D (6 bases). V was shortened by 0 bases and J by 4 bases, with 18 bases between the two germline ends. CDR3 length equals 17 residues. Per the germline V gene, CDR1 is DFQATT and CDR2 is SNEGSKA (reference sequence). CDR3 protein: CSARDIGIGEATGELFF. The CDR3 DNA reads TGCAGTGCTAGAGATATAGGAATCGGGGAGGCCACCGGGGAGCTGTTTTTT.

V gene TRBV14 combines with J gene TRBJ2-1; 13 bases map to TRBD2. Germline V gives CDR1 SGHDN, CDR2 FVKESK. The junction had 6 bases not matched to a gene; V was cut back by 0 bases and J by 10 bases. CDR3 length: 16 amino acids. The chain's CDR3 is CASSQEIGLAGEEQFF. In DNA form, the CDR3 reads TGTGCCAGCAGCCAAGAGATCGGACTAGCGGGAGAAGAGCAGTTCTTC. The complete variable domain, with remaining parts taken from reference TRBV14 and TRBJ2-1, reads EAGVTQFPSHSVIEKGQTVTLRCDPISGHDNLYWYRRVMGKEIKFLLHFVKESKQDESGMPNNRFLAERTGGTYSTLKVQPAELEDSGVYFCASSQEIGLAGEEQFFGPGTRLTVL.

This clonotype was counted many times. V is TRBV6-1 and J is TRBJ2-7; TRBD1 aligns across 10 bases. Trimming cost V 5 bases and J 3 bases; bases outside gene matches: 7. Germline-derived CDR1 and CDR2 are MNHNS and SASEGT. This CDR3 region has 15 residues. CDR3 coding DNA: TGTGCCAGCAGTTCTACTAGGACAGGGGGCTACGAGCAGTACTTC. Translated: CASSSTRTGGYEQYF.

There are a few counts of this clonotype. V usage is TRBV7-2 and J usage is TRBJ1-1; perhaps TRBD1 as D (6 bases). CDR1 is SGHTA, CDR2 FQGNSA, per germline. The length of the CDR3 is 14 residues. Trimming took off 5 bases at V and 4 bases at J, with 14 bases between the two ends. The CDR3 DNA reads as TGTGCCAGCAGCAACAAGGGGGGAGGCACTGAAGCTTTCTTT. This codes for CASSNKGGGTEAFF.

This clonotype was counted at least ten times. The CDR3 sequence: CASRDSSGANVLTF. The DNA of the CDR3 is TGTGCCAGCAGGGACAGCTCTGGGGCCAACGTCCTGACTTTC. The V and J genes are TRBV12-3 or TRBV12-4 and TRBJ2-6, with TRBD1 as a possible D gene (6 bases). CDR3 length: 14 amino acids. Trimming left V 6 bases short and J 0 bases short, with 6 bases between.

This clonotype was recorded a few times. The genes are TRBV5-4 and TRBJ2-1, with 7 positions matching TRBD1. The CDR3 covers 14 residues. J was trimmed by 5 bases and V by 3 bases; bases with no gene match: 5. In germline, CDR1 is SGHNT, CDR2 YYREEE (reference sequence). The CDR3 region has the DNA TGTGCCAGCAGCTCGACAGGGTTTGACAATGAGCAGTTCTTC. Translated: CASSSTGFDNEQFF.

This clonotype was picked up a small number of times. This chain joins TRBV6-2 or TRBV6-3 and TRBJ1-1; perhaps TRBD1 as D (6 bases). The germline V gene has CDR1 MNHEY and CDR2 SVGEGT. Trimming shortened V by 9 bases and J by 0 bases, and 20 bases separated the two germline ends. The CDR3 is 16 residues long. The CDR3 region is CASTVGGGRMNTEAFF. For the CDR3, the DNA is TGTGCCAGTACCGTCGGGGGGGGGCGCATGAACACTGAAGCTTTCTTT.

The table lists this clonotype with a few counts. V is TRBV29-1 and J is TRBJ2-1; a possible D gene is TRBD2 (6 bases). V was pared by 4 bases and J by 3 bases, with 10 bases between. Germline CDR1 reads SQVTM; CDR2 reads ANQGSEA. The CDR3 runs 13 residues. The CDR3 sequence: CSVAGSIYNEQFF. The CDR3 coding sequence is TGCAGCGTTGCCGGGAGTATCTACAATGAGCAGTTCTTC.

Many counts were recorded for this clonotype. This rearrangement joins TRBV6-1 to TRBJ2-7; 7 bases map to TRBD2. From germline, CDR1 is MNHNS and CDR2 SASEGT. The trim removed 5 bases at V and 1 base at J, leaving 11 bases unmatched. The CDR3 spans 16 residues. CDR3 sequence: CASSRDGSSGSYEQYF. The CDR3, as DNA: TGTGCCAGCAGTCGGGACGGTTCTAGCGGTTCCTACGAGCAGTACTTC.

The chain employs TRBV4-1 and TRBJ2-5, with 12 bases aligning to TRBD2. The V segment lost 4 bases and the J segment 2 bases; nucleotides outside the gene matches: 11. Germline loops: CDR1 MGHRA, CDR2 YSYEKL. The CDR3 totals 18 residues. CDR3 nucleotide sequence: TGCGCCAGCAGCCTTGGACTAGCGGGAATGGTAGGGCAAGAGACCCAGTACTTC. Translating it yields CASSLGLAGMVGQETQYF.

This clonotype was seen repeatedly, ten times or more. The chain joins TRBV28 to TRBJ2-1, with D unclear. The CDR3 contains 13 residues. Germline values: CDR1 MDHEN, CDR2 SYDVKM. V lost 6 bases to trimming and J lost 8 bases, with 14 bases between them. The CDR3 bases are TGTGCCAGCAGGGGCGGCCTTTGGGATGAGCAGTTCTTC. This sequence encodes CASRGGLWDEQFF.

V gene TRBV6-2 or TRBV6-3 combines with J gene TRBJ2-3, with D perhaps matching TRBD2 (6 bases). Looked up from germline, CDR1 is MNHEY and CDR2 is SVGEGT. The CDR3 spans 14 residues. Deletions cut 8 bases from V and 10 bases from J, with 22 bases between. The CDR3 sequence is CASGAGPIGGAQYF. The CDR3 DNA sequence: TGTGCCAGCGGGGCAGGCCCTATCGGGGGAGCGCAGTATTTT.

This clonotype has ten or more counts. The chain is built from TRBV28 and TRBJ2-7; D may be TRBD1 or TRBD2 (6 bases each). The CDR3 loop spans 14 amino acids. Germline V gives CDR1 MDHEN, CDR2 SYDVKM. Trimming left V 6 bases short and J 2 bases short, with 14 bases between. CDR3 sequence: CASSPPRDTYEQYF. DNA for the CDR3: TGTGCCAGCAGCCCACCGCGGGACACCTACGAGCAGTACTTC.

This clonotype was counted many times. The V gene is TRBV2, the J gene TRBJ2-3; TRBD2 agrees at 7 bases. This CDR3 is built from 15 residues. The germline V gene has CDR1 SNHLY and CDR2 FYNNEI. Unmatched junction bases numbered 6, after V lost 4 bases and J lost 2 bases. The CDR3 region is CASSVKRGLTDTQYF. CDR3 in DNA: TGTGCCAGCAGTGTAAAGCGGGGACTCACAGATACGCAGTATTTT.

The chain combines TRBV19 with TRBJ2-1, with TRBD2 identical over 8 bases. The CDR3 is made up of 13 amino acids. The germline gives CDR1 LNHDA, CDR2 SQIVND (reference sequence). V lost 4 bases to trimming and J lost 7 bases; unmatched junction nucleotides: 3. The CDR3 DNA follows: TGTGCCAGTAGTACCTCTAGCGGGAATGAGCAGTTCTTC. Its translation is CASSTSSGNEQFF.

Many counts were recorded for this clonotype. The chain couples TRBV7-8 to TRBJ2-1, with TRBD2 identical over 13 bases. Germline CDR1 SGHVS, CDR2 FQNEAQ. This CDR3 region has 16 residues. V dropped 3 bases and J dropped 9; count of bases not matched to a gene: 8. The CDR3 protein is CASSLAGTSGISEQFF. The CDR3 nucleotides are TGTGCCAGCAGCTTGGCCGGGACTAGCGGGATTAGTGAGCAGTTCTTC.